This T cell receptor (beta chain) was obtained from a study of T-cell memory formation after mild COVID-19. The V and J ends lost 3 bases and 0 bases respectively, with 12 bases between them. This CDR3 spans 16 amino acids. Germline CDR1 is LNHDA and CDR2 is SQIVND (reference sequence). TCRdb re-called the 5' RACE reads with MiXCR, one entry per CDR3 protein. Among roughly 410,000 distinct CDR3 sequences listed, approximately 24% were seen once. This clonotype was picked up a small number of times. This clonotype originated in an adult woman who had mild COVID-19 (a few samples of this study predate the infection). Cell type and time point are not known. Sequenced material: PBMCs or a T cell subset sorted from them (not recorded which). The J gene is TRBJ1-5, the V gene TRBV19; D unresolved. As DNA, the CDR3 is TGTGCCAGTAGTATGACCAGCGGGAATAGCAATCAGCCCCAGCATTTT. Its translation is CASSMTSGNSNQPQHF.